This passage covers 2 T cell receptor beta chains from one sample sequenced in a study of blood T cell repertoires in COVID-19. Libraries were prepared by immunoSEQ multiplex PCR; TCRdb keeps only in-frame clonotypes and omits some of them. The sample includes fewer than 70,000 clones, roughly nine tenths of them seen just once. Sequencing was done on a sample of peripheral blood. The receptors were sampled from a man aged 50 to 59 with active COVID-19.

This chain uses TRBV5-1 with TRBJ2-7; the D gene is possibly TRBD1 (6 bases). Germline CDR1 SGHRS, CDR2 YFSETQ. V lost 3 bases and J lost 5, with 15 bases in between. This CDR3 spans 14 amino acids. The CDR3 here is CASSSMTGWDEQYF. The CDR3, as DNA: TGCGCCAGCAGCTCTATGACAGGTTGGGACGAGCAGTACTTC. The full variable domain, in which reference TRBV5-1 and TRBJ2-7 provide the parts outside the CDR3, is KAGVTQTPRYLIKTRGQQVTLSCSPISGHRSVSWYQQTPGQGLQFLFEYFSETQRNKGNFPGRFSGRQFSNSRSEMNVSTLELGDSALYLCASSSMTGWDEQYFGPGTRLTVT.

This sequence joins TRBV19 and TRBJ1-5; D is perhaps TRBD1 (6 bases). Germline V lookup: CDR1 LNHDA, CDR2 SQIVND (reference sequence). The CDR3 is 16 residues long. The V gene lost 7 bases and the J gene lost 2 bases, with 18 bases spanning the gap. The CDR3 DNA follows: TGTGCCAGTATCCCAGGGGTTGATTGGGGCAATCAGCCCCAGCATTTT. It encodes CASIPGVDWGNQPQHF.